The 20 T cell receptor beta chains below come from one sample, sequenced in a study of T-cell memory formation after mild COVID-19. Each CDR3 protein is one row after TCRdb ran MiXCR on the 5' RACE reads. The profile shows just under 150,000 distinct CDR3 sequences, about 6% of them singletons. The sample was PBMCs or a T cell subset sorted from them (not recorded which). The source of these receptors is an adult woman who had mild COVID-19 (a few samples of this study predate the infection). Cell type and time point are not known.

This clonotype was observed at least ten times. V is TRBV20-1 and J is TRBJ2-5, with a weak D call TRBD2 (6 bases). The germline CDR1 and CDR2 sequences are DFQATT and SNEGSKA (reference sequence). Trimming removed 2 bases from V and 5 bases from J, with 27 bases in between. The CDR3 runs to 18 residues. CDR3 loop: CSARPRELPGTQRETQYF. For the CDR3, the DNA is TGCAGTGCTAGACCCAGGGAATTACCCGGGACTCAAAGGGAGACCCAGTACTTC.

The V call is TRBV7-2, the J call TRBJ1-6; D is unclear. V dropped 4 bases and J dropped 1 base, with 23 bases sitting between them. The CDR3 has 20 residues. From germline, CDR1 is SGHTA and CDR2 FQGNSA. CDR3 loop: CASSSTGVSPGRSYNSPLHF. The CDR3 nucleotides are TGTGCCAGCAGCTCTACCGGCGTATCCCCCGGTCGGTCCTATAATTCACCCCTCCACTTT.

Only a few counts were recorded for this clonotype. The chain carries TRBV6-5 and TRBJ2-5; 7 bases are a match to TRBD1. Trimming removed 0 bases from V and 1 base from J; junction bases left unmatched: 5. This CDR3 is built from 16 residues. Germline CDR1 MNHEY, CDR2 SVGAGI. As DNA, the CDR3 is TGTGCCAGCAGTTACTCGACAGGGACCTCCCAAGAGACCCAGTACTTC. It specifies CASSYSTGTSQETQYF.

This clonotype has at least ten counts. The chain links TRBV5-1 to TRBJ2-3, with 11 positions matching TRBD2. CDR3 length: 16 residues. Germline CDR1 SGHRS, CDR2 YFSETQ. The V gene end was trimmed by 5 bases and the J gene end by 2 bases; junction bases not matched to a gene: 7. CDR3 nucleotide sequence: TGCGCCAGCAGTGTAGGACTAGCGGGTCCCACAGATACGCAGTATTTT. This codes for CASSVGLAGPTDTQYF.

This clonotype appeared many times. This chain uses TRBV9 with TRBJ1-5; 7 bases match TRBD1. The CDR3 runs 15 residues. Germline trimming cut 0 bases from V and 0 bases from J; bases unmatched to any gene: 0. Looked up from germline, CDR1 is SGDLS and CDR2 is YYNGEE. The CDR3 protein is CASSVAGGSNQPQHF. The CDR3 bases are TGTGCCAGCAGCGTAGCAGGGGGTAGCAATCAGCCCCAGCATTTT.

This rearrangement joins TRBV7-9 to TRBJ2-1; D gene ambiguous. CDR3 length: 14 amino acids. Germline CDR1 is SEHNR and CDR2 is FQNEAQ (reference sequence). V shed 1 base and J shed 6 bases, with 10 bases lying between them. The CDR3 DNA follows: TGTGCCAGCAGCTTAGGGGCTACCTTCAATGAGCAGTTCTTC. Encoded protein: CASSLGATFNEQFF.

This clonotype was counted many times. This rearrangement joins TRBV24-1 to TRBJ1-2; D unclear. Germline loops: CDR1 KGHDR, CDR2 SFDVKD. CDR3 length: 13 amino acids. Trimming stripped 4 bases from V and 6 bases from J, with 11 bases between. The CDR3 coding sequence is TGTGCCACCAGTGACCTTGGACTAAATGGCTACACCTTC. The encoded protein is CATSDLGLNGYTF.

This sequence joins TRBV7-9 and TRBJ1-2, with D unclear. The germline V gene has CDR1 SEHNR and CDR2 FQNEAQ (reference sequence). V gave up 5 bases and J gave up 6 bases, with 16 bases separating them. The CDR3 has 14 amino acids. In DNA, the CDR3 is TGTGCCAGCAGCCCCCTTACCGGGAACCATGGCTACACCTTC. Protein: CASSPLTGNHGYTF.

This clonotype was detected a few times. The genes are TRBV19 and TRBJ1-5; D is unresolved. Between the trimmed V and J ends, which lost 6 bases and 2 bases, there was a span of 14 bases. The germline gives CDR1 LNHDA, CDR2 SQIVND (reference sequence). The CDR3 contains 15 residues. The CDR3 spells CASSRPSEGNQPQHF. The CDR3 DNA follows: TGTGCCAGTAGCCGCCCCTCGGAGGGCAATCAGCCCCAGCATTTT. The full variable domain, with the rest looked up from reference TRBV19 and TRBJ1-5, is DGGITQSPKYLFRKEGQNVTLSCEQNLNHDAMYWYRQDPGQGLRLIYYSQIVNDFQKGDIAEGYSVSREKKESFPLTVTSAQKNPTAFYLCASSRPSEGNQPQHFGDGTRLSIL.

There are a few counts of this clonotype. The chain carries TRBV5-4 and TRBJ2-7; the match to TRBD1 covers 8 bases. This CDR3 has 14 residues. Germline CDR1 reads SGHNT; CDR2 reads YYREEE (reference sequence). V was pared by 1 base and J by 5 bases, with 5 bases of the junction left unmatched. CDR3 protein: CASSLRTGMNEQYF. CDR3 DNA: TGTGCCAGCAGCTTGCGGACAGGGATGAACGAGCAGTACTTC.

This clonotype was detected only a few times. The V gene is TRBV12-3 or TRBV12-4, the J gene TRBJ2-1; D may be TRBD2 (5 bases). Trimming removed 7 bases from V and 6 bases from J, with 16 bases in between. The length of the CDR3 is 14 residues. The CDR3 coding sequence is TGTGCCAGCAAGAGGGAATTAGTGAGCAATGAGCAGTTCTTC. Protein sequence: CASKRELVSNEQFF.

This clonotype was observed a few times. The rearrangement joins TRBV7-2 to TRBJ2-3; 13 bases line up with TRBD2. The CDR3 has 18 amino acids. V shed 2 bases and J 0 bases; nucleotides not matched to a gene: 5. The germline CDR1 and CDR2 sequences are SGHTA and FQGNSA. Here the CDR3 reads CASSLLRLAGGSTDTQYF. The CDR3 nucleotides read TGTGCCAGCAGCTTACTGCGACTAGCGGGAGGCAGCACAGATACGCAGTATTTT.

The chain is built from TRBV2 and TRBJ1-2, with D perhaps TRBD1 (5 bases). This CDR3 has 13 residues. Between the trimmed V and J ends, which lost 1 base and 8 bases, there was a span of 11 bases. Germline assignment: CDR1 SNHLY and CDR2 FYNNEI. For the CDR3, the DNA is TGTGCCAGCAGTGAAGGTCCAGGGAACGGCTACACCTTC. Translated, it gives CASSEGPGNGYTF.

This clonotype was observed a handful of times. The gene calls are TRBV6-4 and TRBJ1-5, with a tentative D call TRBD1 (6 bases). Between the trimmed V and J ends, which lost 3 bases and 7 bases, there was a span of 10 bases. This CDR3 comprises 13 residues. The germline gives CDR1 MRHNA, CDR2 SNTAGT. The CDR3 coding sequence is TGTGCCAGCAGTGAGGGGGCGCAGCAGCCCCAGCATTTT. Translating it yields CASSEGAQQPQHF.

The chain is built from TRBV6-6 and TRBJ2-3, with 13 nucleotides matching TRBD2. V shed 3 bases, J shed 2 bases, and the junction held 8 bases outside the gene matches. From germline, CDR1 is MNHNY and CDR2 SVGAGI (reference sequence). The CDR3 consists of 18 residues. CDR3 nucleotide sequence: TGTGCCAGCAGTTATGGGACTAGCGGGATGGGATTCACAGATACGCAGTATTTT. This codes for CASSYGTSGMGFTDTQYF.

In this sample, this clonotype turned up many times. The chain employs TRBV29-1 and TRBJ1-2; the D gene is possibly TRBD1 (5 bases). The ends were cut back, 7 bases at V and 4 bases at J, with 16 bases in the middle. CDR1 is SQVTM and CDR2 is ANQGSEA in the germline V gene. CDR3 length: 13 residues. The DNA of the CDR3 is TGCAGCGCCAGAGCCGGGACCTCCTATGGCTACACCTTC. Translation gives CSARAGTSYGYTF.

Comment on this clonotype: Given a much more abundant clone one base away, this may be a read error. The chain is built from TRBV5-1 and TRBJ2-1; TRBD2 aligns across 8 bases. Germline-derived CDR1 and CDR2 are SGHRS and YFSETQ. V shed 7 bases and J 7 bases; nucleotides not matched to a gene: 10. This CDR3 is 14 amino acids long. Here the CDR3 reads CASYLTSAGNEQFF. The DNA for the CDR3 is TGCGCCAGCTACTTGACTAGCGCTGGTAATGAGCAGTTCTTC.

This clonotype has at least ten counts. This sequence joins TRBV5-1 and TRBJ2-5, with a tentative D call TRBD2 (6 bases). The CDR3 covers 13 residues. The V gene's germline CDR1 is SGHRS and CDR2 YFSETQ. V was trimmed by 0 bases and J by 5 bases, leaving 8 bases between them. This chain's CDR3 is CASSLAGAETQYF. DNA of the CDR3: TGCGCCAGCAGCTTGGCGGGAGCGGAGACCCAGTACTTC. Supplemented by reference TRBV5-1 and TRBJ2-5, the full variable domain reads KAGVTQTPRYLIKTRGQQVTLSCSPISGHRSVSWYQQTPGQGLQFLFEYFSETQRNKGNFPGRFSGRQFSNSRSEMNVSTLELGDSALYLCASSLAGAETQYFGPGTRLLVL.

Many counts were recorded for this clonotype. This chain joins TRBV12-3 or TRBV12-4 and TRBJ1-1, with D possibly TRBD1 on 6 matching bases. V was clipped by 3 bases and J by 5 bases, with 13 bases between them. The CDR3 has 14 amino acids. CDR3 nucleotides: TGTGCCAGCAGTTTTACAGGGCGACGAACTGAAGCTTTCTTT. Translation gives CASSFTGRRTEAFF.

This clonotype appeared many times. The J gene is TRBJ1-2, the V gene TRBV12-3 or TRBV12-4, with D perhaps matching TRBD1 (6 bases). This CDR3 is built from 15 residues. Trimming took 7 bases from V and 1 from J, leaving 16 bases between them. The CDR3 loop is CASNARRGFNYGYTF. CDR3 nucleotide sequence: TGTGCCAGCAATGCCAGGAGGGGGTTTAACTATGGCTACACCTTC.